The 16 T cell receptor beta chains below were found in one sample sequenced in a study of T cells in Graves' hyperthyroidism and ophthalmopathy. What was amplified from RNA transcripts were TCR beta CDR3 regions. HTBI primers were the set used in a first-round RT-PCR of the TCR CDR3. From the multiplex PCR reads, TCRdb called clonotypes with MiXCR, one entry per CDR3 protein. Of 450,000 to 600,000 distinct CDR3 sequences in the sample, just under 20% were seen once. Sequenced material: blood. These receptors originate from a man aged 40-49 years with Graves' ophthalmopathy.

A remark on this clonotype: This may arise from a read error, as a much more abundant clone is one base away. The J gene is TRBJ2-1, the V gene TRBV6-2 or TRBV6-3; 8 nucleotides align to TRBD2. CDR3 length: 13 residues. CDR1 and CDR2 (germline): MNHEY, SVGEGT. Trimming took 6 bases from V and 12 from J; bases not matched to a gene: 10. CDR3 loop: CASRTGGGIGQFF. CDR3 DNA sequence: TGTGCCAGCAGGACCGGGGGGGGGATTGGGCAGTTCTTC.

This clonotype was counted many times. The CDR3 DNA reads as TGTGCCAGCAGGGGGACAGGGGGTACAGATACGCAGTATTTT. Its protein product is CASRGTGGTDTQYF. The chain couples TRBV28 to TRBJ2-3, with 11 nucleotides matching TRBD1. Germline V gene sequence: CDR1 MDHEN, CDR2 SYDVKM. V shed 6 bases, J shed 3 bases, and the junction held 2 bases outside the gene matches. The CDR3 has 14 amino acids.

The rearrangement joins TRBV6-9 to TRBJ2-2; D is perhaps TRBD1 (6 bases). CDR1 MNHGY and CDR2 SVAAGI come from the germline V gene. Trimming took off 4 bases at V and 1 base at J, with 10 bases between the two ends. The CDR3 loop spans 15 amino acids. CDR3 DNA sequence: TGTGCCAGCAGTTCAGGGGTTCGGAACACCGGGGAGCTGTTTTTT. This translates into CASSSGVRNTGELFF.

V usage is TRBV9 and J usage is TRBJ2-1; possibly TRBD1 for D (6 bases). Trimming shortened V by 0 bases and J by 5 bases, and 15 bases separated the two germline ends. The CDR3 has 16 amino acids. The germline V gene encodes CDR1 SGDLS and CDR2 YYNGEE. The CDR3 loop is CASSVGITGPNNEQFF. CDR3 nucleotides: TGTGCCAGCAGCGTAGGAATAACAGGGCCAAACAATGAGCAGTTCTTC. The full variable domain, completed using reference TRBV9 and TRBJ2-1, is DSGVTQTPKHLITATGQRVTLRCSPRSGDLSVYWYQQSLDQGLQFLIQYYNGEERAKGNILERFSAQQFPDLHSELNLSSLELGDSALYFCASSVGITGPNNEQFFGPGTRLTVL.

This clonotype was recorded a few times. The chain links TRBV20-1 to TRBJ1-2; TRBD1 agrees at 7 bases. Trimming cost V 1 base and J 8 bases; bases outside gene matches: 7. This CDR3 region has 13 residues. Germline CDR1 DFQATT, CDR2 SNEGSKA (reference sequence). The CDR3 bases are TGCAGTGCTAGAGTGGCAGGGGGGGGGGGCTACACCTTC. This translates into CSARVAGGGGYTF.

There are many counts of this clonotype. The chain recombines TRBV2 with TRBJ2-7; TRBD1 matches 7 bases. CDR3 size: 13 residues. V shed 7 bases and J 2 bases; nucleotides not matched to a gene: 5. Per the germline V gene, CDR1 is SNHLY and CDR2 is FYNNEI. CDR3 in amino acids: CASNRQGTYEQYF. In DNA, the CDR3 is TGTGCCAGCAATAGACAGGGTACCTACGAGCAGTACTTC.

In this sample, this clonotype turned up once. One end of the junction does not line up with germline, which may come from a read error. This chain uses TRBV28 with TRBJ2-1; either TRBD1 or TRBD2 may supply D (6 bases each). The CDR3 contains 12 residues. In germline, CDR1 is MDHEN, CDR2 SYDVKM. The CDR3 spells CTSSFSGAEQFF. In DNA, the CDR3 is TGTACCAGCAGTTTTTCGGGGGCGGAGCAGTTCTTC. The full variable domain, completed using reference TRBV28 and TRBJ2-1, is DVKVTQSSRYLVKRTGEKVFLECVQDMDHENMFWYRQDPGLGLRLIYFSYDVKMKEKGDIPEGYSVSREKKERFSLILESASTNQTSMYLCTSSFSGAEQFFGPGTRLTVL.

The rearrangement uses TRBV2 and TRBJ2-7, with 9 bases matching TRBD2. The V segment lost 7 bases and the J segment 5 bases; nucleotides outside the gene matches: 6. CDR1 SNHLY and CDR2 FYNNEI come from the germline V gene. The CDR3 sequence is 13 residues long. CDR3 sequence reads: CASMPGLANEQYF. The CDR3 DNA follows: TGTGCCAGCATGCCGGGACTAGCAAACGAGCAGTACTTC. Full variable domain (remainder filled in from reference TRBV2 and TRBJ2-7): EPEVTQTPSHQVTQMGQEVILRCVPISNHLYFYWYRQILGQKVEFLVSFYNNEISEKSEIFDDQFSVERPDGSNFTLKIRSTKLEDSAMYFCASMPGLANEQYFGPGTRLTVT.

Ten or more counts support this clonotype. The rearrangement joins TRBV10-2 to TRBJ1-1, with 7 bases matching TRBD1. Germline V lookup: CDR1 WSHSY, CDR2 SAAADI. V shed 2 bases, J shed 1 base, and the junction held 1 base outside the gene matches. The CDR3 has 14 residues. The CDR3 nucleotides are TGCGCCAGCAGTGAGACAGGGGCGAACACTGAAGCTTTCTTT. Its protein is CASSETGANTEAFF.

This rearrangement joins TRBV20-1 to TRBJ2-5; 7 nucleotides align to TRBD2. This CDR3 is 14 amino acids long. CDR1 is DFQATT, CDR2 SNEGSKA, per germline (reference sequence). V dropped 8 bases and J dropped 0; count of bases not matched to a gene: 9. The CDR3 region is CSSLSGSNQETQYF. In DNA form, the CDR3 reads TGCAGTAGCCTTAGCGGGTCCAACCAAGAGACCCAGTACTTC.

The J gene is TRBJ2-7, the V gene TRBV18; 7 nucleotides line up with TRBD1. The V gene's germline CDR1 is KGHSH and CDR2 LQKENI. CDR3 size: 14 residues. The J segment lost 1 base and the V segment lost 6 bases, leaving 6 bases of the junction unmatched. The CDR3 is CASSQDRTSYEQYF. CDR3 bases: TGTGCCAGCTCTCAGGACAGGACTTCCTACGAGCAGTACTTC.

This clonotype occurred a few times. The rearrangement links TRBV10-3 to TRBJ1-4; D is possibly TRBD1 (5 bases). CDR1 and CDR2 (germline): ENHRY, SYGVKD. The V end lost 10 bases, the J end lost 8 bases, and 17 bases lay between the germline ends. The CDR3 sequence is 13 residues long. Here the CDR3 reads CATGTPLGEKLFF. The CDR3 coding sequence is TGTGCCACCGGGACTCCCCTCGGGGAAAAACTGTTTTTT.

This clonotype was seen a handful of times. The chain combines TRBV3-1 with TRBJ1-1; D is unclear. The ends were cut back, 4 bases at V and 6 bases at J, with 9 bases in the middle. The CDR3 runs to 12 residues. Germline CDR1 reads LGHDT; CDR2 reads YNNKEL (reference sequence). Here the CDR3 DNA reads TGTGCCAGCAGCCGAACGGAGTCTGAAGCTTTCTTT. Translating it yields CASSRTESEAFF.

The chain links TRBV6-5 to TRBJ2-2; D not resolved. V was trimmed by 8 bases and J by 0 bases, leaving 7 bases between them. The CDR3 runs 13 residues. Germline-derived CDR1 and CDR2 are MNHEY and SVGAGI. The CDR3 spells CASGPTNTGELFF. The CDR3 nucleotides read TGTGCCAGCGGGCCAACGAACACCGGGGAGCTGTTTTTT.

V is TRBV6-1 and J is TRBJ1-3, with 8 bases that match TRBD1. CDR3 length equals 14 residues. Trimming removed 6 bases from V and 2 bases from J; junction bases left unmatched: 3. Germline V gives CDR1 MNHNS, CDR2 SASEGT. In DNA form, the CDR3 reads TGTGCCAGCAGCCAGGGGGCGACTGGAAACACCATATATTTT. It yields the protein CASSQGATGNTIYF.

J is TRBJ1-2 and V is TRBV12-3 or TRBV12-4, with D uncertain. The CDR3 extends over 13 amino acids. Trimming cost V 1 base and J 8 bases, with 11 bases left between them. The CDR3 reads CASSLGLAGGYTF. In nucleotides, the CDR3 is TGTGCCAGCAGTTTAGGGCTAGCAGGAGGCTACACCTTC.